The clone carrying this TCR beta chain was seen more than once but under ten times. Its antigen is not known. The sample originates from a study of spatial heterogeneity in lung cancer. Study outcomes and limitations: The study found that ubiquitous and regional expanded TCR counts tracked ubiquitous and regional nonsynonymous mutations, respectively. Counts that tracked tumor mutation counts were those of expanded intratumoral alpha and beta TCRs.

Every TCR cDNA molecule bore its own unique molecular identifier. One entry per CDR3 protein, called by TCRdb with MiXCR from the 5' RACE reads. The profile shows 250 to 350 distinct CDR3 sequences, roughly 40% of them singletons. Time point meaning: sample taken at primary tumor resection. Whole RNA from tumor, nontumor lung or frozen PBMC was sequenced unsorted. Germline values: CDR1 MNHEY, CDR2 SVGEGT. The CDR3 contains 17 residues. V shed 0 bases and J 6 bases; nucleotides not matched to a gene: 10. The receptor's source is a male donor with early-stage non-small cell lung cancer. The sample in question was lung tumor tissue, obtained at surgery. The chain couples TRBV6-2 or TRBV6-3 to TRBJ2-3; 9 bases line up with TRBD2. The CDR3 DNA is TGTGCCAGCAGTTACTCGGAAAGCGGGAGGAGCATGGATACGCAGTATTTT. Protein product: CASSYSESGRSMDTQYF.